One sample yielded the 10 T cell receptor beta chains listed below, sequenced in a study of cytotoxic CD8 clonotypes in ibrutinib-treated CLL. Libraries were prepared by immunoSEQ multiplex PCR; TCRdb keeps only in-frame clonotypes and omits some of them. The sample yields roughly 330,000 clones, 67% seen once. Source: PBMCs, taken after 36 months of ibrutinib treatment. These receptors were obtained from a human donor with chronic lymphocytic leukemia.

The V gene is TRBV27, the J gene TRBJ2-3; TRBD2 matches at 13 bases. From germline, CDR1 is MNHEY and CDR2 SMNVEV (reference sequence). V gave up 4 bases and J gave up 2 bases; unmatched junction bases: 6. The CDR3 sequence is 17 residues long. The CDR3 reads CASSSLAGGTYTDTQYF. CDR3 coding DNA: TGTGCCAGCAGTTCACTAGCGGGAGGGACTTACACAGATACGCAGTATTTT.

The chain uses TRBV10-3 and TRBJ1-2, with TRBD1 identical over 8 bases. Germline CDR1 ENHRY, CDR2 SYGVKD. The CDR3 has 14 residues. V lost 7 bases, J lost 5 bases, and 9 bases stayed unmatched. CDR3 in amino acids: CAIKLTGGDYGYTF. The CDR3 DNA is TGTGCCATCAAACTTACAGGGGGGGATTATGGCTACACCTTC.

This clone was observed once. J is TRBJ1-2 and V is TRBV4-1; no definite D call. The CDR3 consists of 13 residues. Trimming pared 3 bases from V and 4 bases from J, leaving 9 bases between. Germline CDR1 MGHRA, CDR2 YSYEKL. CDR3 loop: CASSQNLFYGYTF. CDR3 DNA: TGCGCCAGCAGCCAGAACCTGTTCTATGGCTACACCTTC.

This clone was detected a few times. J is TRBJ1-1 and V is TRBV5-1; D might be TRBD1 (5 bases). Trimming removed 1 base from V and 0 bases from J, with 10 bases in between. The CDR3 covers 15 residues. The germline V gene encodes CDR1 SGHRS and CDR2 YFSETQ. Here the CDR3 DNA reads TGCGCCAGCAGCTTGTTTTCAGGGATGAACACTGAAGCTTTCTTT. This sequence encodes CASSLFSGMNTEAFF.

V gene TRBV9 combines with J gene TRBJ1-1; the D is unclear. V lost 4 bases, J lost 6 bases, and 10 bases lay in between. Germline-derived CDR1 and CDR2 are SGDLS and YYNGEE. The CDR3 extends over 12 amino acids. The CDR3: CASSPPVAEAFF. CDR3 nucleotides: TGTGCCAGCAGCCCCCCTGTTGCTGAAGCTTTCTTT.

J is TRBJ2-1 and V is TRBV5-1; 7 bases align to TRBD2. The CDR3 is 13 residues long. Unmatched junction bases numbered 6, after V lost 3 bases and J lost 9 bases. Germline V gives CDR1 SGHRS, CDR2 YFSETQ. The CDR3 DNA is TGCGCCAGCAGCTACCTGACTAGCACTGAGCAGTTCTTC. Translation: CASSYLTSTEQFF.

The chain couples TRBV11-2 to TRBJ1-2; TRBD1 might be the D (5 bases). From germline, CDR1 is SGHAT and CDR2 FQNNGV. The CDR3 loop spans 15 amino acids. V dropped 3 bases and J dropped 3 bases, with 14 bases sitting between them. The CDR3 reads CASSLSEGDYYGYTF. The CDR3 nucleotides read TGTGCCAGCAGCTTGTCGGAAGGGGATTACTATGGCTACACCTTC.

The chain joins TRBV29-1 to TRBJ1-1, with 7 bases matching TRBD1. CDR3 length: 14 residues. The trim removed 4 bases at V and 2 bases at J, leaving 7 bases unmatched. CDR1 and CDR2 (germline): SQVTM, ANQGSEA. The CDR3 DNA follows: TGCAGCGTTGCCTTAACAGGGGCCAACACTGAAGCTTTCTTT. It specifies CSVALTGANTEAFF.

The gene calls are TRBV6-1 and TRBJ1-2; the match to TRBD1 covers 9 bases. Germline lookup yields CDR1 MNHNS and CDR2 SASEGT. V was clipped by 6 bases and J by 6 bases; unmatched bases: 2. CDR3 length equals 12 residues. The chain's CDR3 is CASRRTGDGYTF. CDR3 sequence (DNA): TGTGCCAGCAGGAGGACAGGGGATGGCTACACCTTC.

This clone was seen only a few times. The gene calls are TRBV15 and TRBJ2-5; 12 nucleotides agree with TRBD2. Unmatched junction bases numbered 8, after V lost 5 bases and J lost 4 bases. Per germline, CDR1 LNHNV and CDR2 YYDKDF (reference sequence). This CDR3 spans 16 amino acids. The CDR3 reads CATSLDPGLAGETQYF. The CDR3, as DNA: TGTGCCACCAGCCTGGACCCGGGACTAGCGGGAGAGACCCAGTACTTC.